Below are 10 T cell receptor beta chains sequenced from a single sample in a study of OX40 agonist ivuxolimab in advanced cancers. The method was immunoSEQ multiplex PCR; TCRdb's version includes in-frame clones alone and lacks a portion of them. The sample holds roughly 48,000 clones, approximately 80% seen once. The source was CD4+ or CD8+ T cells sorted from blood, collected in a trial of the OX40 agonist ivuxolimab. Receptors were obtained from an adult with an advanced solid tumor such as melanoma, head and neck, liver or kidney cancer.

DNA for the CDR3: TGTGCCAGTAGTATAGGTGGGAACCAGAACACTGAAGCTTTCTTT. Its protein is CASSIGGNQNTEAFF. The genes are TRBV19 and TRBJ1-1; no clear D. The CDR3 has 15 residues. Germline V gene lookup returns CDR1 LNHDA and CDR2 SQIVND (reference sequence). Trimming shortened V by 1 base and J by 1 base, and 10 bases separated the two germline ends.

The chain uses TRBV11-2 and TRBJ2-3, with 8 bases lining up with TRBD1. Looked up from germline, CDR1 is SGHAT and CDR2 is FQNNGV. The length of the CDR3 is 15 residues. The trim removed 6 bases at V and 2 bases at J, leaving 7 bases unmatched. In nucleotides, the CDR3 is TGTGCCAGCAGTGTTGGACAGGGTCTCACAGATACGCAGTATTTT. It translates to CASSVGQGLTDTQYF. Full variable domain (missing parts from reference TRBV11-2 and TRBJ2-3): EAGVAQSPRYKIIEKRQSVAFWCNPISGHATLYWYQQILGQGPKLLIQFQNNGVVDDSQLPKDRFSAERLKGVDSTLKIQPAKLEDSAVYLCASSVGQGLTDTQYFGPGTRLTVL.

Notes on this clone: Within the sample, other DNA sequences also encode this same CDR3. V gene TRBV6-5 combines with J gene TRBJ1-5, with D unresolved. Germline CDR1 and CDR2: MNHEY and SVGAGI. The CDR3 loop spans 13 amino acids. V was trimmed by 2 bases and J by 0 bases, leaving 2 bases between them. The CDR3 reads CASSYSSNQPQHF. The CDR3, as DNA: TGTGCCAGCAGTTACAGTAGCAATCAGCCCCAGCATTTT.

The chain combines TRBV5-1 with TRBJ1-3; D uncertain. Germline V gene lookup returns CDR1 SGHRS and CDR2 YFSETQ. The CDR3 covers 11 residues. The germline V and J ends were trimmed by 2 bases and 3 bases, with 0 bases remaining between them. The chain's CDR3 is CASSFGNTIYF. CDR3 sequence (DNA): TGCGCCAGCAGCTTTGGAAACACCATATATTTT.

The chain carries TRBV7-2 and TRBJ2-1; TRBD1 aligns across 11 bases. Germline loops: CDR1 SGHTA, CDR2 FQGNSA. V gave up 1 base and J gave up 7 bases; unmatched junction bases: 9. This CDR3 has 17 amino acids. CDR3 bases: TGTGCCAGCAGCTTAGATCTGGACAGGGGGCGGAAAAATGAGCAGTTCTTC. This gives the protein CASSLDLDRGRKNEQFF.

This chain connects TRBV7-2 to TRBJ2-7; 8 positions match TRBD1. After removal of 3 bases from V and 8 bases from J, the junction contained 3 bases not matched to a gene. CDR1 SGHTA and CDR2 FQGNSA come from the germline V gene. The CDR3 runs 12 residues. CDR3 sequence: CASSFGQGKQYF. The CDR3 DNA sequence: TGTGCCAGCAGCTTCGGACAGGGTAAGCAGTACTTC.

V is TRBV4-3 and J is TRBJ2-2; D ambiguous. The CDR3 extends over 13 amino acids. With 11 bases removed from V and 1 base from J, the gap between germline ends came to 11 bases. CDR1 and CDR2 (germline): LGHNA, YSLEER. CDR3 protein: CAGKVENTGELFF. CDR3 nucleotides: TGCGCCGGCAAGGTTGAGAACACCGGGGAGCTGTTTTTT.

This clone has more than one count but fewer than ten. The CDR3 nucleotides read TGTGCCAGCAGCCAAGGGGGGACTAGCTCAAACAATGAGCAGTTCTTC. Protein: CASSQGGTSSNNEQFF. V is TRBV4-2 and J is TRBJ2-1; TRBD2 agrees at 9 bases. The CDR3 spans 16 residues. Germline V lookup: CDR1 LGHNA, CDR2 YNFKEQ. The V segment lost 1 base and the J segment 5 bases; nucleotides outside the gene matches: 6.

This clone was detected once. This chain uses TRBV5-4 with TRBJ2-1; unclear D gene. Deletions cut 0 bases from V and 6 bases from J, with 7 bases between. CDR1 SGHNT and CDR2 YYREEE come from the germline V gene (reference sequence). There are 13 residues in the CDR3. This CDR3 is CASSLGQANEQFF. The CDR3 DNA follows: TGTGCCAGCAGCTTGGGCCAAGCCAATGAGCAGTTCTTC.

V and J are TRBV7-9 and TRBJ2-7; D is unresolved. Trimming shortened V by 3 bases and J by 4 bases, and 7 bases separated the two germline ends. The CDR3 covers 12 residues. CDR1 is SEHNR and CDR2 is FQNEAQ in the germline V gene (reference sequence). The CDR3 loop is CASSFLEYEQYF. The CDR3 DNA reads as TGTGCCAGCAGCTTCCTTGAATACGAGCAGTACTTC.